In this sample, the clone carrying this T cell receptor (beta chain) turned up a few times. The germline V gene has CDR1 MNHNS and CDR2 SASEGT. Trimming removed 5 bases at V and 2 bases at J, with 21 bases between. The CDR3 is 17 amino acids. It was with a sample-barcoded 5' primer and a J-beta primer mix that a second PCR of roughly 7 to 12 cycles was run. Every molecule of cDNA carried a tag from a template-switch adaptor with 12 random nucleotides. Each CDR3 protein gets one entry after TCRdb re-called the 5' RACE reads with MiXCR. The table records 600,000 to 800,000 distinct CDR3 sequences, around a fifth of them present only once. The data derive from a study of blood T cells in healthy people across ages.

Material for sequencing was blood. The chain employs TRBV6-1 and TRBJ2-5; tentative D call: TRBD1 (6 bases). This TCR was sampled from a man in his 70s in good health. For the CDR3, the DNA is TGTGCCAGCAGTCGCCCCCACGGACAGTTACAGCAAGAGACCCAGTACTTC. Residues: CASSRPHGQLQQETQYF.